The clone carrying this T cell receptor beta chain was seen only a few times. The antigen remains undetermined. Between the trimmed V and J ends, which lost 4 bases and 0 bases, there was a span of 13 bases. CDR3 length: 16 residues. This sample stems from a study of identical twins. Regarding the study as a whole: Cross-sectional statistics underpinned the conclusions; the same donors were not followed.

Only healthy Caucasians were included as donors. MiXCR, applied by TCRdb to the 5' RACE reads, yields one record per CDR3 protein. The data show roughly 1.6 million distinct CDR3 sequences, about 30% seen once. The chain employs TRBV12-3 or TRBV12-4 and TRBJ1-3; a possible D gene is TRBD1 (5 bases). This receptor was identified in a newborn girl in good health. The sample consisted of cord blood. This CDR3 is CASSSPWDFSGNTIYF. CDR3 DNA sequence: TGTGCCAGCAGTTCACCCTGGGACTTCTCTGGAAACACCATATATTTT.